Following are 32 T cell receptor beta chains from one sample sequenced in a study of blood T cell repertoires in COVID-19. The assay was immunoSEQ multiplex PCR, and TCRdb's table has in-frame clones only and misses some. The sample includes over 150,000 clones, less than 90% seen only once; the top ten take over 7%. Material for sequencing was PBMCs or T cells enriched from blood (not recorded which). These receptors were taken from a woman in her fifties or sixties who had recovered from COVID-19.

The CDR3 region has the DNA TGTGCCAGCAGTTTAGGGCAGGGATGGGTGACCCAGTACTTC. Protein sequence: CASSLGQGWVTQYF. This sequence joins TRBV28 and TRBJ2-5; D is possibly TRBD1 (5 bases). CDR3 length: 14 amino acids. Trimming removed 2 bases at V and 7 bases at J, with 14 bases between. The germline V gene encodes CDR1 MDHEN and CDR2 SYDVKM.

The chain joins TRBV11-2 to TRBJ2-7; 7 bases map to TRBD1. The CDR3 consists of 12 residues. The germline CDR1 and CDR2 sequences are SGHAT and FQNNGV. Trimming took 9 bases from V and 2 from J; bases not matched to a gene: 4. In nucleotides, the CDR3 is TGTGCCAGTCGACAGGGTACCTACGAGCAGTACTTC. It codes for CASRQGTYEQYF.

The chain recombines TRBV10-2 with TRBJ2-2, with D perhaps matching TRBD1 (5 bases). The CDR3 runs 15 residues. Germline values: CDR1 WSHSY, CDR2 SAAADI. The V and J ends lost 7 bases and 2 bases respectively, with 14 bases between them. CDR3 nucleotide sequence: TGCGCCAGCACCCTGACAGAGACTAACACCGGGGAGCTGTTTTTT. Its protein product is CASTLTETNTGELFF.

V and J are TRBV6-5 and TRBJ1-6; D perhaps matches TRBD1 (6 bases). This CDR3 has 14 amino acids. Between the trimmed V and J ends, which lost 8 bases and 7 bases, there was a span of 15 bases. Germline CDR1 MNHEY, CDR2 SVGAGI. The CDR3 nucleotides are TGTGCCAGCGGGATGTTTAGGGGGAATTCACCCCTCCACTTT. Translated, it gives CASGMFRGNSPLHF.

The chain uses TRBV29-1 and TRBJ2-5, with 7 nucleotides matching TRBD2. Germline CDR1 reads SQVTM; CDR2 reads ANQGSEA. This CDR3 is 10 amino acids long. V gave up 6 bases and J gave up 7 bases; unmatched junction bases: 2. The chain's CDR3 is CSVGGATQYF. The DNA of the CDR3 is TGCAGCGTGGGAGGGGCGACCCAGTACTTC. The full variable domain, in which reference TRBV29-1 and TRBJ2-5 provide the parts outside the CDR3, is SAVISQKPSRDICQRGTSLTIQCQVDSQVTMMFWYRQQPGQSLTLIATANQGSEATYESGFVIDKFPISRPNLTFSTLTVSNMSPEDSSIYLCSVGGATQYFGPGTRLLVL.

This clone was detected only once. This sequence joins TRBV4-2 and TRBJ1-1; the match to TRBD1 covers 11 bases. The CDR3 has 17 amino acids. Losses at the gene ends were 4 bases for V and 4 bases for J; bases not matched to a gene: 11. From germline, CDR1 is LGHNA and CDR2 YNFKEQ. The chain's CDR3 is CASSRTWTGGAVTEAFF. Written as DNA, the CDR3 is TGTGCCAGCAGCCGAACGTGGACAGGGGGCGCGGTCACTGAAGCTTTCTTT.

The chain couples TRBV30 to TRBJ1-6, with unresolved D. CDR3 length equals 18 residues. V lost 2 bases to trimming and J lost 10 bases, with 27 bases between them. CDR1 is GTSNPN and CDR2 is SVGIG in the germline V gene (reference sequence). The CDR3 is CAWSHPGKDFQRASPLHF. In DNA form, the CDR3 reads TGTGCCTGGAGTCATCCCGGAAAGGACTTCCAGAGGGCCTCACCCCTCCACTTT.

This sequence joins TRBV6-5 and TRBJ2-2; 8 bases match TRBD1. The V segment lost 10 bases and the J segment 4 bases; nucleotides outside the gene matches: 5. The CDR3 sequence is 13 residues long. Germline lookup yields CDR1 MNHEY and CDR2 SVGAGI. The CDR3 loop is CATGQARTGELFF. DNA of the CDR3: TGTGCCACGGGACAGGCGCGCACCGGGGAGCTGTTTTTT.

In its sample, this clone was seen once. The chain carries TRBV28 and TRBJ2-5; 8 nucleotides match TRBD2. Trimming removed 6 bases from V and 0 bases from J; junction bases left unmatched: 12. The CDR3 contains 17 residues. Germline V lookup: CDR1 MDHEN, CDR2 SYDVKM. In nucleotides, the CDR3 is TGTGCCAGCAGACCCCTCTACTGGCGGGAGGACCAAGAGACCCAGTACTTC. It specifies CASRPLYWREDQETQYF.

As DNA, the CDR3 is TGCGCCAGCAGCTTGGAGGGGTCCGCCTACGAGCAGTACTTC. Encoded protein: CASSLEGSAYEQYF. The chain employs TRBV5-1 and TRBJ2-7; D perhaps matches TRBD1 (5 bases). Trimming left V 0 bases short and J 2 bases short, with 9 bases between. In germline, CDR1 is SGHRS, CDR2 YFSETQ. The CDR3 has 14 amino acids.

V usage is TRBV2 and J usage is TRBJ2-1, with TRBD2 matching over 14 bases. Germline lookup yields CDR1 SNHLY and CDR2 FYNNEI. The CDR3 is 14 amino acids. Unmatched junction bases numbered 3, after V lost 10 bases and J lost 4 bases. CDR3 bases: TGTGCCACCGGGACTAGCGGGAGTTACAATGAGCAGTTCTTC. Translated, it gives CATGTSGSYNEQFF.

The rearrangement joins TRBV11-2 to TRBJ2-5; tentatively, D is TRBD1 (6 bases). Germline-derived CDR1 and CDR2 are SGHAT and FQNNGV. The CDR3 is 15 amino acids. Trimming left V 5 bases short and J 5 bases short, with 18 bases between. CDR3 DNA: TGTGCCAGCAGCCGATCAAATACAGGGCTGGAGACCCAGTACTTC. It yields the protein CASSRSNTGLETQYF.

V gene TRBV5-1 combines with J gene TRBJ2-1; TRBD2 matches 8 bases. The CDR3 spans 16 residues. CDR1 and CDR2 (germline): SGHRS, YFSETQ. V shed 5 bases, J shed 6 bases, and the junction held 13 bases outside the gene matches. CDR3 residues: CASRTGGVAGSNEQFF. In DNA, the CDR3 is TGCGCCAGCAGGACTGGAGGAGTAGCGGGGTCCAATGAGCAGTTCTTC.

The chain has TRBV4-3 and TRBJ2-2; maybe TRBD1 (5 bases). Trimming left V 3 bases short and J 2 bases short, with 10 bases between. This CDR3 region has 15 residues. CDR1 LGHNA and CDR2 YSLEER come from the germline V gene. CDR3 amino acids: CASSQAQANTGELFF. CDR3 coding DNA: TGCGCCAGCAGCCAGGCACAGGCTAACACCGGGGAGCTGTTTTTT.

The chain employs TRBV11-3 and TRBJ2-5; tentatively, D is TRBD2 (5 bases). The length of the CDR3 is 14 residues. Between the trimmed V and J ends, which lost 5 bases and 4 bases, there was a span of 14 bases. The germline V gene has CDR1 SGHNT and CDR2 YENEEA. In DNA, the CDR3 is TGTGCCAGCAGCCGCGGACTGAACGTAGAGACCCAGTACTTC. As protein: CASSRGLNVETQYF.

The V call is TRBV29-1, the J call TRBJ2-7; TRBD2 matches 7 bases. This CDR3 spans 15 amino acids. V shed 1 base and J 5 bases; nucleotides not matched to a gene: 11. Germline V CDR1 and CDR2: SQVTM, ANQGSEA. The CDR3 is CSVEGTSGGKDEQYF. The CDR3 DNA follows: TGCAGCGTTGAAGGGACTAGTGGTGGTAAGGACGAGCAGTACTTC.

The chain links TRBV28 to TRBJ2-5, with 9 nucleotides matching TRBD1. Germline trimming cut 6 bases from V and 1 base from J; bases unmatched to any gene: 3. Per the germline V gene, CDR1 is MDHEN and CDR2 is SYDVKM. The CDR3 runs to 14 residues. For the CDR3, the DNA is TGTGCCAGCAGCCGGGACAGGGTCCAAGAGACCCAGTACTTC. Its translation: CASSRDRVQETQYF.

The rearrangement uses TRBV7-9 and TRBJ1-4; 9 nucleotides line up with TRBD1. Trimming took 5 bases from V and 6 from J; bases not matched to a gene: 10. The CDR3 extends over 16 amino acids. Germline V lookup: CDR1 SEHNR, CDR2 FQNEAQ (reference sequence). CDR3 nucleotides: TGTGCCAGCAGCCGAACTCTCCGGGACAGGGATGAAAAACTGTTTTTT. It is translated as CASSRTLRDRDEKLFF.

This clone was recorded only once. The chain carries TRBV27 and TRBJ1-5; TRBD1 agrees at 10 bases. The germline gives CDR1 MNHEY, CDR2 SMNVEV (reference sequence). This CDR3 has 15 residues. The V gene end was trimmed by 4 bases and the J gene end by 6 bases; junction bases not matched to a gene: 6. CDR3 in amino acids: CASSSTGGRGQPQHF. CDR3 nucleotides: TGTGCCAGCAGTTCGACAGGGGGCCGAGGTCAGCCCCAGCATTTT.

A few counts support this clone. The chain is built from TRBV30 and TRBJ1-1; D call uncertain. In germline, CDR1 is GTSNPN, CDR2 SVGIG (reference sequence). The CDR3 has 11 residues. Trimming took off 8 bases at V and 0 bases at J, with 7 bases between the two ends. The CDR3: CATKMNTEAFF. The CDR3 DNA follows: TGTGCCACTAAAATGAACACTGAAGCTTTCTTT. Looking up the rest from reference TRBV30 and TRBJ1-1 gives the full variable domain: SQTIHQWPATLVQPVGSPLSLECTVEGTSNPNLYWYRQAAGRGLQLLFYSVGIGQISSEVPQNLSASRPQDRQFILSSKKLLLSDSGFYLCATKMNTEAFFGQGTRLTVV.

The chain carries TRBV28 and TRBJ2-3; TRBD2 aligns across 12 bases. V shed 2 bases, J shed 0 bases, and the junction held 3 bases outside the gene matches. CDR1 and CDR2 (germline): MDHEN, SYDVKM. The CDR3 totals 17 residues. The CDR3 here is CASSLTGLAGSTDTQYF. CDR3 nucleotides: TGTGCCAGCAGTTTAACAGGACTAGCGGGGAGCACAGATACGCAGTATTTT.

This clone appeared a single time. The chain has TRBV18 and TRBJ1-1; D ambiguous. Germline V gene lookup returns CDR1 KGHSH and CDR2 LQKENI. The CDR3 sequence is 16 residues long. V shed 0 bases and J shed 0 bases, with 11 bases lying between them. CDR3 sequence: CASSPPRIAMNTEAFF. The CDR3 bases are TGTGCCAGCTCACCACCGAGGATCGCCATGAACACTGAAGCTTTCTTT.

This clone has more than one count but fewer than ten. The chain carries TRBV7-9 and TRBJ2-7; TRBD2 matches at 7 bases. Trimming cost V 6 bases and J 4 bases; bases outside gene matches: 12. Germline V lookup: CDR1 SEHNR, CDR2 FQNEAQ (reference sequence). This CDR3 has 15 amino acids. The CDR3 spells CASSPSIGRGYEQYF. Written as DNA, the CDR3 is TGTGCCAGCAGTCCCTCAATAGGGAGGGGATACGAGCAGTACTTC.

The chain carries TRBV3-1 (or the pseudogene TRBV3-2) and TRBJ2-7, with 12 bases fitting TRBD1. V trimming: 3 bases; J trimming: 6 bases; junction bases outside the gene matches: 6. This CDR3 is 15 amino acids long. Per the germline V gene, CDR1 is LGHDT and CDR2 is YNNKEL (reference sequence). The CDR3 protein is CASSHRDRGPSEQYF. The CDR3 nucleotides read TGTGCCAGCAGCCACCGGGACAGGGGGCCCTCCGAGCAGTACTTC.

The chain joins TRBV2 to TRBJ1-3; 8 bases line up with TRBD1. Germline values: CDR1 SNHLY, CDR2 FYNNEI. Trimming cost V 6 bases and J 4 bases; bases outside gene matches: 5. The CDR3 extends over 14 amino acids. The CDR3 DNA follows: TGTGCCAGCAGCGGGACAGGAGCAGGAAACACCATATATTTT. Translation gives CASSGTGAGNTIYF. The full variable domain, its missing parts supplied by reference TRBV2 and TRBJ1-3, is EPEVTQTPSHQVTQMGQEVILRCVPISNHLYFYWYRQILGQKVEFLVSFYNNEISEKSEIFDDQFSVERPDGSNFTLKIRSTKLEDSAMYFCASSGTGAGNTIYFGEGSWLTVV.

The chain links TRBV6-1 to TRBJ2-2; 8 bases line up with TRBD2. Germline assignment: CDR1 MNHNS and CDR2 SASEGT. The CDR3 has 16 amino acids. The trim removed 4 bases at V and 1 base at J, leaving 5 bases unmatched. CDR3 sequence: CASSAGTSENTGELFF. The CDR3, as DNA: TGTGCCAGCAGTGCGGGGACTAGTGAGAACACCGGGGAGCTGTTTTTT.

The chain couples TRBV18 to TRBJ1-1; the D is unclear. The CDR3 is made up of 13 amino acids. CDR1 and CDR2 from the germline V gene are KGHSH and LQKENI. V gave up 3 bases and J gave up 1 base, with 6 bases separating them. CDR3 sequence: CASSPVPNTEAFF. CDR3 in DNA: TGTGCCAGCTCACCCGTCCCGAACACTGAAGCTTTCTTT.

This chain links TRBV5-4 with TRBJ1-1, with D perhaps matching TRBD1 (6 bases). V was cut by 2 bases and J by 5 bases, with 13 bases left in between. The germline CDR1 and CDR2 sequences are SGHNT and YYREEE (reference sequence). This CDR3 comprises 14 residues. Written as DNA, the CDR3 is TGTGCCAGCAGCTTCGACAGGCGGAGAACTGAAGCTTTCTTT. This codes for CASSFDRRRTEAFF.

This clone was detected once. V usage is TRBV7-9 and J usage is TRBJ2-3; 11 bases align to TRBD2. The germline V gene has CDR1 SEHNR and CDR2 FQNEAQ (reference sequence). J gave up 0 bases and V 5 bases, and 4 bases lay outside the gene matches. This CDR3 comprises 16 residues. For the CDR3, the DNA is TGTGCCAGCAGCCGTGGGACTAGCGGCAGCACAGATACGCAGTATTTT. Translation gives CASSRGTSGSTDTQYF.

The J gene is TRBJ2-7, the V gene TRBV3-1 (or the pseudogene TRBV3-2), with TRBD1 as a possible D gene (5 bases). V dropped 6 bases and J dropped 2 bases, with 11 bases sitting between them. There are 13 residues in the CDR3. The V gene's germline CDR1 is LGHDT and CDR2 YNNKEL (reference sequence). The CDR3: CASSRADTYEQYF. The CDR3 nucleotides are TGTGCCAGCAGTCGGGCGGACACCTACGAGCAGTACTTC.

This sequence joins TRBV13 and TRBJ2-1; TRBD2 aligns across 8 bases. The germline V gene encodes CDR1 PRHDT and CDR2 FYEKMQ (reference sequence). After removal of 3 bases from V and 7 bases from J, the junction contained 5 bases not matched to a gene. The CDR3 totals 14 residues. The CDR3, as DNA: TGTGCCAGCAGCTTCGGGACTAGAGGTAATGAGCAGTTCTTC. It yields the protein CASSFGTRGNEQFF. The full variable domain, rest sourced from reference TRBV13 and TRBJ2-1, is AAGVIQSPRHLIKEKRETATLKCYPIPRHDTVYWYQQGPGQDPQFLISFYEKMQSDKGSIPDRFSAQQFSDYHSELNMSSLELGDSALYFCASSFGTRGNEQFFGPGTRLTVL.

The genes are TRBV19 and TRBJ1-6; possible D gene TRBD1, 6 bases. There are 14 residues in the CDR3. Between the trimmed V and J ends, which lost 3 bases and 8 bases, there was a span of 11 bases. The germline V gene has CDR1 LNHDA and CDR2 SQIVND (reference sequence). This CDR3 reads CASSISRGDSPLHF. The CDR3, as DNA: TGTGCCAGTAGTATTTCCAGGGGTGATTCACCCCTCCACTTT. The whole variable domain, remainder taken from reference TRBV19 and TRBJ1-6, is DGGITQSPKYLFRKEGQNVTLSCEQNLNHDAMYWYRQDPGQGLRLIYYSQIVNDFQKGDIAEGYSVSREKKESFPLTVTSAQKNPTAFYLCASSISRGDSPLHFGNGTRLTVT.